This TCR beta chain was identified in a study of memory CD4+ T cells and cytomegalovirus serostatus. The J segment lost 7 bases and the V segment lost 4 bases, leaving 6 bases of the junction unmatched. The CDR3 totals 15 residues. Single viable CD3+CD4+CD8-CD45RO+ cells were sorted as the memory CD4+ T cells. Total CD4+ T cells were enriched by CD4 positive selection. Study-level points and caveats: Of 150 to 200 reported CMV TCRbeta sequences, under 70 were found in memory CD4+ repertoires.

Measured with immunoSEQ multiplex PCR; TCRdb has only the in-frame clones, and not every one. The repertoire holds 56,000 or so clones, with around 76% as singletons. Regarding this clone: Its antigen is still unknown.

The clonotype originates from an adult in good health and CMV-seronegative. Sequencing input: memory CD4+ T cells from blood. This chain uses TRBV23-1 with TRBJ1-6; 8 bases map to TRBD1. TRBV23-1 is labeled an ORF, and its function is uncertain. In DNA, the CDR3 is TGCGCCAGCAGTCCTATGGACAGGGAAAATTCACCCCTCCACTTT. This translates into CASSPMDRENSPLHF.